This TCR beta chain is from a study of cytomegalovirus exposure and HLA in healthy donors. As regards this clone: Its antigen is unknown.

Only in-frame clones appear in the TCRdb table, and some are missing; sequencing was by immunoSEQ multiplex PCR. This sample has more than 150,000 clones, with 88% found just once. The CDR3 spans 18 residues. Trimming took 1 base from V and 0 from J, leaving 19 bases between them. Germline CDR1 is SGHVS and CDR2 is FQNEAQ. Broader study findings: It was 150 to 200 TCR beta chains that were listed as cytomegalovirus-associated. According to reports, the classifier identified cytomegalovirus status with high specificity and sensitivity. Among the CMV-associated chains, a few were confirmed in vitro as specific for CMV antigens.

The genes are TRBV7-8 and TRBJ2-7; D is perhaps TRBD2 (5 bases). This sequence was found in a man younger than 30 in good health and CMV-seronegative. The material sequenced was PBMCs. This chain's CDR3 is CASSLDKKREAFSYEQYF. DNA of the CDR3: TGTGCCAGCAGCTTAGATAAAAAACGGGAAGCTTTCTCCTACGAGCAGTACTTC.